A selection of T cell receptor beta chains follows, all from one sample in a study of T cell repertoires in cytomegalovirus infection. MiXCR, applied by TCRdb to the reads, yields one record per CDR3 protein. The sample lists 250,000 to 350,000 distinct CDR3 sequences; about a quarter were seen once. What was sequenced was PBMCs. The receptors come from a human donor in good health (CMV status not recorded). Some clones in this sample may be carry-over from other donors' samples. The CDR3 runs from the conserved cysteine through the conserved F or W. D genes are given only for firm matches. Rows may omit the clone size; those that give it use once, few, many or a size class.

TRBJ2-4 | TRBV2 | . | . | CASSETSDRGIQYF | TGTGCCAGCAGTGAGACCTCGGACAGAGGTATTCAGTACTTC
TRBJ1-2 | TRBV28 | . | few | CASTPVGYGYTF | TGTGCCAGCACCCCGGTGGGCTATGGCTACACCTTC
TRBJ2-3 | TRBV30 | . | . | CAWSVRGPDTQYF | TGTGCCTGGAGTGTACGTGGGCCAGATACGCAGTATTTT
TRBJ2-2 | TRBV5-1 | . | . | CASSPGDSLNTGELFF | TGCGCCAGCAGCCCTGGAGACTCATTAAACACCGGGGAGCTGTTTTTT
TRBJ2-5 | TRBV7-2 | TRBD2 | many | CASSLGGGVYQETQYF | TGTGCCAGCAGCTTAGGGGGGGGGGTGTACCAAGAGACCCAGTACTTC
TRBJ2-2 | TRBV20-1 | . | . | CSARDLEGVWSNTGELFF | TGCAGTGCTAGAGATCTCGAAGGGGTTTGGTCGAACACCGGGGAGCTGTTTTTT
TRBJ2-5 | TRBV28 | TRBD1 | . | CASSTGQGLDETQYF | TGTGCCAGCAGTACGGGACAGGGGTTAGACGAGACCCAGTACTTC
TRBJ2-7 | TRBV7-8 | TRBD2 | . | CASSLEGPGRGEQYF | TGTGCCAGCAGCTTAGAAGGTCCCGGGAGGGGCGAGCAGTACTTC
TRBJ2-7 | TRBV19 | TRBD1 | . | CATATGPYEQYF | TGTGCCACCGCGACAGGGCCCTACGAGCAGTACTTC
TRBJ2-7 | TRBV20-1 | . | few | CSARDRQKIYEQYF | TGCAGTGCTAGAGATCGACAGAAAATCTACGAGCAGTACTTC
TRBJ2-7 | TRBV3-1 | . | few | CASSRLIWYEQYF | TGTGCCAGCAGTCGCCTGATATGGTACGAGCAGTACTTC
TRBJ2-3 | TRBV11-2 | TRBD2 | few | CASSPELAGTDTQYF | TGTGCCAGCAGCCCCGAGCTAGCGGGCACAGATACGCAGTATTTT
TRBJ2-5 | TRBV25-1 | . | . | CASSEFTSGQETQYF | TGTGCCAGCAGTGAATTTACCTCTGGGCAAGAGACCCAGTACTTC
TRBJ1-5 | TRBV2 | TRBD1 | many | CASSGTGEDQPQHF | TGTGCCAGCAGTGGGACAGGGGAGGATCAGCCCCAGCATTTT
TRBJ2-5 | TRBV28 | TRBD2 | . | CASSLYGGGASETQYF | TGTGCCAGCAGTTTATACGGCGGGGGGGCCTCAGAGACCCAGTACTTC
TRBJ2-3 | TRBV12-3/TRBV12-4 | TRBD2 | many | CASSSNRLAGTDTQYF | TGTGCCAGCAGTTCCAACAGACTAGCGGGCACAGATACGCAGTATTTT
TRBJ2-5 | TRBV7-9 | TRBD2 | many | CASSLTGLAGQETQYF | TGTGCCAGCAGCTTGACGGGACTAGCGGGACAAGAGACCCAGTACTTC
TRBJ1-2 | TRBV5-1 | . | . | CASRPDNLYGYTF | TGCGCCAGCAGACCCGACAACCTCTATGGCTACACCTTC
TRBJ1-1 | TRBV29-1 | . | . | CSVLTDKNTEAFF | TGCAGCGTTCTGACAGATAAGAACACTGAAGCTTTCTTT
TRBJ1-2 | TRBV7-2 | . | many | CASNHGQRGDYGYTF | TGTGCCAGCAATCATGGGCAGAGGGGGGACTATGGCTACACCTTC
TRBJ2-1 | TRBV7-2 | . | many | CASSLVGGASYNEQFF | TGTGCCAGCAGCTTAGTAGGGGGAGCCTCCTACAATGAGCAGTTCTTC
TRBJ1-1 | TRBV4-2 | . | few | CASSRDRGATEAFF | TGTGCCAGCAGCCGAGACCGGGGCGCGACTGAAGCTTTCTTT
TRBJ2-3 | TRBV5-6 | . | many | CASSLIGGRGTDTQYF | TGTGCCAGCAGCTTGATAGGGGGTCGAGGCACAGATACGCAGTATTTT
TRBJ1-1 | TRBV6-2/TRBV6-3 | . | many | CASSYRPALHTEAFF | TGTGCCAGCAGTTACCGGCCTGCGTTGCACACTGAAGCTTTCTTT
TRBJ2-1 | TRBV11-1 | . | few | CASSRYYNEQFF | TGTGCCAGCAGCCGTTACTACAATGAGCAGTTCTTC
TRBJ1-6 | TRBV28 | . | once | CATLGRNSPLHF | TGTGCCACCTTAGGACGGAATTCACCCCTCCACTTT
TRBJ2-3 | TRBV7-2 | TRBD2 | many | CASSSRLAGTLRRGTDTQYF | TGTGCCAGCAGCTCGCGACTAGCGGGTACCCTAAGGAGGGGAACAGATACGCAGTATTTT
TRBJ2-5 | TRBV7-9 | TRBD1 | few | CASSPGQGALETQYF | TGTGCCAGCAGCCCGGGACAGGGGGCCTTAGAGACCCAGTACTTC
TRBJ2-4 | TRBV7-2 | . | . | CASSLAGKRNIQYF | TGTGCCAGCAGCTTAGCTGGGAAGAGGAACATTCAGTACTTC
TRBJ2-7 | TRBV24-1 | . | . | CATSEDGRKWGYEQYF | TGTGCCACCAGTGAGGACGGTCGGAAGTGGGGCTACGAGCAGTACTTC
TRBJ1-2 | TRBV15 | TRBD1 | . | CATTPGQGGPDYGYTF | TGTGCCACCACTCCGGGACAGGGGGGTCCGGACTATGGCTACACCTTC
TRBJ2-1 | TRBV20-1 | . | . | CSARDLGPSSYNEQFF | TGCAGTGCTAGAGATCTCGGGCCGAGCTCCTACAATGAGCAGTTCTTC
TRBJ2-7 | TRBV30 | . | few | CAWERQGRHEQYF | TGTGCCTGGGAGAGGCAGGGGCGCCACGAGCAGTACTTC
TRBJ1-1 | TRBV29-1 | TRBD1 | . | CSVGGQGGAEAFF | TGCAGCGTGGGGGGACAGGGGGGAGCTGAAGCTTTCTTT
TRBJ1-6 | TRBV20-1 | TRBD1 | few | CSARQGVNSPLHF | TGCAGTGCTAGGCAGGGGGTAAATTCACCCCTCCACTTT
TRBJ2-2 | TRBV6-5 | TRBD2 | few | CASSYSSGGSGTGELFF | TGTGCCAGCAGTTACTCGAGCGGGGGCTCGGGCACCGGGGAGCTGTTTTTT
TRBJ2-6 | TRBV2 | . | . | CASKDGQTHSGANVLTF | TGTGCCAGCAAAGACGGACAAACCCACTCTGGGGCCAACGTCCTGACTTTC
TRBJ1-5 | TRBV11-2 | . | . | CASSNTRGAHQPQHF | TGTGCCAGCAGCAACACCAGGGGAGCCCATCAGCCCCAGCATTTT
TRBJ1-3 | TRBV7-2 | . | many | CASSLASGNTIYF | TGTGCCAGCAGCCTTGCCTCTGGAAACACCATATATTTT
TRBJ2-4 | TRBV28 | . | . | CASSPFEGKLSKNIQYF | TGTGCCAGCAGCCCCTTTGAAGGGAAGTTATCCAAAAACATTCAGTACTTC
TRBJ2-7 | TRBV7-9 | TRBD1 | few | CASSLLGQGQHEQYF | TGTGCCAGCAGCTTATTGGGACAGGGTCAGCACGAGCAGTACTTC
TRBJ2-3 | TRBV6-5 | . | few | CASSYTGSSTDTQYF | TGTGCCAGCAGTTACACAGGTTCCAGCACAGATACGCAGTATTTT
TRBJ1-5 | TRBV20-1 | . | once | CSAPFLGSNQPQHF | TGCAGTGCCCCGTTCCTCGGTAGCAATCAGCCCCAGCATTTT
TRBJ2-7 | TRBV7-2 | . | many | CASSFGWREQYF | TGTGCCAGCAGCTTTGGTTGGCGGGAGCAGTACTTC
TRBJ2-1 | TRBV29-1 | TRBD1 | . | CSSGTGDYNEQFF | TGCAGCTCCGGGACAGGGGATTACAATGAGCAGTTCTTC
TRBJ1-1 | TRBV6-5 | . | . | CASSYGIWGATTEAFF | TGTGCCAGCAGTTACGGGATCTGGGGGGCGACCACTGAAGCTTTCTTT
TRBJ2-7 | TRBV29-1 | . | . | CSVEVSGSSYEQYF | TGCAGCGTTGAAGTTAGCGGAAGCTCCTACGAGCAGTACTTC
TRBJ2-7 | TRBV5-6 | TRBD2 | . | CASSPGGGMYEQYF | TGTGCCAGCAGCCCGGGGGGGGGGATGTACGAGCAGTACTTC
TRBJ2-3 | TRBV10-2 | TRBD2 | few | CASRLAGESDTQYF | TGCGCCAGCAGACTAGCGGGAGAGTCAGATACGCAGTATTTT
TRBJ2-5 | TRBV5-5 | . | few | CASSFQLDETQYF | TGTGCCAGCAGCTTTCAACTCGACGAGACCCAGTACTTC